These 18 T cell receptor beta chains were all obtained from the same sample, sequenced in a study of regulatory T cells in long-lasting Graves disease. Documented time point: newly diagnosed GD, antithyroid drugs for less than 3 months. Extracted RNA from PBMCs served as the source of the TCR library. Building of the TCR beta libraries involved iRepertoire HTBI primers and Arm-PCR of CDR3 regions. TCRdb redid the calling of the multiplex PCR reads with MiXCR, one entry per CDR3 protein. The table lists roughly 420,000 distinct CDR3 sequences, around 13% of them singletons. These data were likewise used in another study, on T cells in Graves' hyperthyroidism and ophthalmopathy.

This sample comprised peripheral blood mononuclear cells (PBMCs), obtained at new diagnosis, from a patient treated with antithyroid drugs. Receptors were obtained from a woman between 45 and 60 years old with Graves disease.

This clonotype was recorded at least ten times. This rearrangement joins TRBV10-3 to TRBJ2-7; 7 bases are a match to TRBD2. The CDR3 is 16 residues long. Germline V lookup: CDR1 ENHRY, CDR2 SYGVKD. The trim removed 3 bases at V and 2 bases at J, leaving 10 bases unmatched. The CDR3 region has the DNA TGTGCCATCAGTGACCCTTCCGGGAGCGGGGCCTACGAGCAGTACTTC. This translates into CAISDPSGSGAYEQYF.

This clonotype was recorded many times. This chain connects TRBV2 to TRBJ1-2; no reliable D call. Trimming shortened V by 3 bases and J by 1 base, and 6 bases separated the two germline ends. CDR3 size: 13 residues. Germline CDR1 SNHLY, CDR2 FYNNEI. CDR3 sequence (DNA): TGTGCCAGCAGTGATTGGATTAACTATGGCTACACCTTC. Its protein is CASSDWINYGYTF.

This clonotype was seen only a few times. The J gene is TRBJ2-7, the V gene TRBV6-1; 10 nucleotides match TRBD2. The ends lost 4 bases at V and 0 bases at J; junction bases unmatched: 3. Germline CDR1 MNHNS, CDR2 SASEGT. The CDR3 contains 15 residues. The chain's CDR3 is CASSGAGGGSYEQYF. The CDR3 DNA sequence: TGTGCCAGCAGTGGAGCGGGAGGGGGCTCCTACGAGCAGTACTTC.

This clonotype has a count of ten or more. The rearrangement uses TRBV28 and TRBJ2-2; 7 nucleotides agree with TRBD1. This CDR3 contains 14 residues. The germline gives CDR1 MDHEN, CDR2 SYDVKM. After removal of 8 bases from V and 4 bases from J, the junction contained 7 bases not matched to a gene. CDR3 sequence (DNA): TGTGCCAGCGGAAGACAGGGTTCCACCGGGGAGCTGTTTTTT. It translates to CASGRQGSTGELFF.

This clonotype was picked up a small number of times. The chain carries TRBV6-1 and TRBJ2-5, with 8 bases lining up with TRBD2. Germline assignment: CDR1 MNHNS and CDR2 SASEGT. The J segment lost 7 bases and the V segment lost 6 bases, leaving 10 bases of the junction unmatched. CDR3 size: 14 residues. The CDR3 coding sequence is TGTGCCAGCAGCCGCGCCGGGACTAGAGGGACCCAGTACTTC. It yields the protein CASSRAGTRGTQYF.

The table lists this clonotype with many counts. The chain has TRBV3-1 and TRBJ1-2; D is unresolved. Trimming stripped 6 bases from V and 7 bases from J, with 15 bases between. The germline CDR1 and CDR2 sequences are LGHDT and YNNKEL (reference sequence). The CDR3 sequence is 13 residues long. CDR3 in amino acids: CASSSLVGAGYTF. CDR3 nucleotides: TGTGCCAGCAGTTCCTTGGTGGGCGCTGGCTACACCTTC.

This clonotype was found a few times. CDR3 sequence: CASTTRTGEYNSPLHF. In DNA, the CDR3 is TGTGCCAGCACCACCAGAACAGGAGAATATAATTCACCCCTCCACTTT. The V call is TRBV5-4, the J call TRBJ1-6, with D maybe TRBD1 (5 bases). This CDR3 comprises 16 residues. V was clipped by 6 bases and J by 4 bases, with 17 bases between them. Germline loops: CDR1 SGHNT, CDR2 YYREEE (reference sequence).

This clonotype was picked up many times. The DNA for the CDR3 is TGTGCCAGCAGGGGAAGCTCCTATAATTCACCCCTCCACTTT. Amino acid sequence: CASRGSSYNSPLHF. J is TRBJ1-6 and V is TRBV27, with D hard to call. Between the trimmed V and J ends, which lost 6 bases and 0 bases, there was a span of 6 bases. The germline CDR1 and CDR2 sequences are MNHEY and SMNVEV (reference sequence). The CDR3 spans 14 residues.

The chain joins TRBV2 to TRBJ2-5; D unclear. There are 13 residues in the CDR3. The V gene lost 6 bases and the J gene lost 1 base, with 9 bases spanning the gap. CDR1 and CDR2 from the germline V gene are SNHLY and FYNNEI. CDR3 coding DNA: TGTGCCAGCAGGGGCTGCCCCCAAGAGACCCAGTACTTC. It encodes CASRGCPQETQYF.

A word on this clonotype: A single base separates this from a much larger clone, so it may be a read error. This sequence joins TRBV12-3 or TRBV12-4 and TRBJ1-1; 8 bases align to TRBD1. The CDR3 has 15 amino acids. J lost 5 bases, V lost 3 bases, and 8 bases had no gene match. DNA for the CDR3: TGTGCCAGCAGTTTGGGACAGGCGTCGTTAACTGAAGCTTTCTTT. Protein product: CASSLGQASLTEAFF.

In regard to this clonotype: No conserved phenylalanine or tryptophan ends this CDR3, so it is likely a read error. The chain employs TRBV5-1 and TRBJ2-3; 7 bases fit TRBD2. V dropped 4 bases and J dropped 1; count of bases not matched to a gene: 9. Germline CDR1 is SGHRS and CDR2 is YFSETQ. The CDR3 is 16 amino acids. CDR3 coding DNA: TGCGCCAGCAGCGCTGACTTAGCGGGCGGCACAGATACGCAGTATTGT. Its protein is CASSADLAGGTDTQYC.

The table lists this clonotype with many counts. CDR3 bases: TGTGCCAGCCCACCCCCCGGCTCAAAAGGCACTGAAGCTTTCTTT. Translating it yields CASPPPGSKGTEAFF. The chain employs TRBV11-2 and TRBJ1-1; D call uncertain. The germline gives CDR1 SGHAT, CDR2 FQNNGV. This CDR3 has 15 residues. V lost 8 bases, J lost 4 bases, and 20 bases lay in between.

This chain connects TRBV7-9 to TRBJ2-5; D remains ambiguous. The CDR3 length is 15 residues. The V end lost 5 bases, the J end lost 1 base, and 14 bases lay between the germline ends. Germline V gene lookup returns CDR1 SEHNR and CDR2 FQNEAQ (reference sequence). The CDR3 DNA is TGTGCCAGCAGCAACGTCGACGCCATCCAAGAGACCCAGTACTTC. It encodes CASSNVDAIQETQYF. The full variable domain, in which reference TRBV7-9 and TRBJ2-5 provide the parts outside the CDR3, is DTGVSQNPRHKITKRGQNVTFRCDPISEHNRLYWYRQTLGQGPEFLTYFQNEAQLEKSRLLSDRFSAERPKGSFSTLEIQRTEQGDSAMYLCASSNVDAIQETQYFGPGTRLLVL.

This clonotype came up many times. The chain recombines TRBV5-1 with TRBJ2-3; D gene uncertain. The CDR3 covers 15 residues. The germline gives CDR1 SGHRS, CDR2 YFSETQ. V shed 4 bases and J shed 2 bases, with 14 bases lying between them. Here the CDR3 reads CASSPDITFTDTQYF. CDR3 sequence (DNA): TGCGCCAGCAGCCCCGACATAACTTTCACAGATACGCAGTATTTT.

This clonotype occurred many times. The V and J genes are TRBV27 and TRBJ1-4; TRBD1 matches at 12 bases. This CDR3 spans 18 amino acids. After removal of 5 bases from V and 3 bases from J, the junction contained 10 bases not matched to a gene. The germline CDR1 and CDR2 sequences are MNHEY and SMNVEV (reference sequence). The CDR3 region is CASSPRDRGRGSNEKLFF. CDR3 bases: TGTGCCAGCAGTCCCCGGGACAGGGGGCGCGGGTCTAATGAAAAACTGTTTTTT.

This clonotype was recorded a few times. This chain joins TRBV4-1 and TRBJ1-1, with TRBD1 as a possible D gene (5 bases). V was cut by 0 bases and J by 1 base, with 9 bases left in between. There are 15 residues in the CDR3. Germline-derived CDR1 and CDR2 are MGHRA and YSYEKL. The CDR3 DNA is TGCGCCAGCAGCCAAGAGTTCGGACAGAACACTGAAGCTTTCTTT. Translated: CASSQEFGQNTEAFF.

This clonotype was observed at least ten times. The CDR3 coding sequence is TGTGCCAGCAGCTTACCCCAGGGACTAGCGGGAGGAGGAGAGCAGTTCTTC. It encodes CASSLPQGLAGGGEQFF. The rearrangement joins TRBV7-2 to TRBJ2-1, with 15 bases lining up with TRBD2. The CDR3 covers 17 residues. Germline trimming cut 2 bases from V and 10 bases from J; bases unmatched to any gene: 9. The germline CDR1 and CDR2 sequences are SGHTA and FQGNSA.

This clonotype was seen repeatedly, ten times or more. The chain recombines TRBV28 with TRBJ2-3; no clear D. The length of the CDR3 is 14 residues. Germline lookup yields CDR1 MDHEN and CDR2 SYDVKM. Trimming took 3 bases from V and 0 from J, leaving 7 bases between them. The CDR3, as DNA: TGTGCCAGCAGTTTCCCGACTAGCACAGATACGCAGTATTTT. Protein sequence: CASSFPTSTDTQYF.